Listed below are T cell receptor beta chains from one sample, sequenced in a study of identical twins. TCRdb re-called the 5' RACE reads through MiXCR, storing one row per CDR3 protein. Of under 900,000 distinct CDR3 sequences in the sample, 9% to 15% were seen once. These data were also reused for a study on yellow fever vaccine responses in identical twins.

The sequenced sample consisted of PBMCs. Receptor source: a young woman in good health. Both conserved end residues are part of each CDR3. Fields, in order: J gene, D gene, clone size, V gene, CDR3 protein, CDR3 DNA. A D gene is named only where the DNA matches it firmly. Expanded clones are given a class, and other clones once, few, many or no size at all.

TRBJ2-1 NA few TRBV7-8 CASSLALGGYNEQFF TGTGCCAGCAGCTTAGCGCTGGGGGGATACAATGAGCAGTTCTTC
TRBJ1-1 TRBD1 few TRBV5-1 CASSRLSQGWSTEAFF TGCGCCAGCAGCCGTTTATCACAGGGGTGGAGCACTGAAGCTTTCTTT
TRBJ1-5 NA few TRBV7-2 CASSLAPGQNQPQHF TGTGCCAGCAGCTTAGCCCCGGGACAAAATCAGCCCCAGCATTTT
TRBJ2-5 NA many TRBV5-1 CASSRDLQETQYF TGTGCCAGCAGTAGGGACTTGCAAGAGACCCAGTACTTC
TRBJ1-2 TRBD1 few TRBV28 CASSLGDRGFYGYTF TGTGCCAGCAGCTTAGGGGACAGGGGGTTTTATGGCTACACCTTC
TRBJ1-5 NA NA TRBV29-1 CSVSTVYSNQPQHF TGCAGCGTCTCGACAGTTTATAGCAATCAGCCCCAGCATTTT
TRBJ2-7 TRBD2 NA TRBV12-3/TRBV12-4 CASKGGTSPYEQYF TGTGCCAGCAAGGGGGGGACTAGCCCTTACGAGCAGTACTTC
TRBJ2-1 NA NA TRBV28 CASSSQWESGNEQFF TGTGCCAGCAGTTCCCAGTGGGAGTCGGGCAATGAGCAGTTCTTC
TRBJ2-1 NA few TRBV6-5 CASSYSLAPSSYNEQFF TGTGCCAGCAGTTACTCGCTAGCGCCAAGCTCCTACAATGAGCAGTTCTTC
TRBJ1-5 NA NA TRBV7-9 CASSLGGFVEPQHF TGTGCCAGCAGCTTAGGGGGCTTCGTAGAGCCCCAGCATTTT
TRBJ2-5 NA few TRBV5-1 CASSVLALGAQETQYF TGCGCCAGCAGCGTTTTAGCTCTTGGGGCGCAAGAGACCCAGTACTTC
TRBJ2-7 NA NA TRBV4-2 CASSQERHLSYEQYF TGTGCCAGCAGCCAAGAGCGCCATTTATCCTACGAGCAGTACTTC
TRBJ1-4 NA NA TRBV3-1 CASSQAYTPWGEKLFF TGTGCCAGCAGCCAAGCGTACACCCCCTGGGGTGAAAAACTGTTTTTT
TRBJ2-1 NA NA TRBV11-2 CASSLAQLLRGNEQFF TGTGCCAGCAGCTTAGCCCAGCTTTTAAGGGGCAATGAGCAGTTCTTC
TRBJ1-1 TRBD1 many TRBV10-3 CAIRTGGNTEAFF TGTGCCATCAGGACAGGGGGGAACACTGAAGCTTTCTTT
TRBJ2-3 NA NA TRBV4-1 CASSQSSLFGTDTQYF TGCGCCAGCAGCCAGAGCTCCCTGTTTGGCACAGATACGCAGTATTTT
TRBJ2-1 TRBD2 few TRBV19 CATAGGFWNEQFF TGTGCCACCGCGGGGGGGTTCTGGAATGAGCAGTTCTTC
TRBJ2-3 NA many TRBV5-5 CASSLSRREPLDTQYF TGTGCCAGCAGCTTGAGTCGACGGGAGCCCCTAGATACGCAGTATTTT
TRBJ2-3 TRBD1 few TRBV29-1 CSVALGQATSTDTQYF TGCAGCGTTGCTCTTGGACAGGCGACTAGCACAGATACGCAGTATTTT
TRBJ2-1 TRBD2 many TRBV3-1 CASSQDVPGTSGGSSYNEQFF TGTGCCAGCAGCCAAGATGTTCCCGGGACTAGCGGGGGGAGCTCCTACAATGAGCAGTTCTTC
TRBJ2-7 NA NA TRBV4-1 CASSPRQDSYEQYF TGCGCCAGCAGCCCTAGGCAGGACTCCTACGAGCAGTACTTC
TRBJ2-1 TRBD2 many TRBV12-3/TRBV12-4 CASSFIGRSEQFF TGTGCCAGCAGTTTTATCGGGAGGAGTGAGCAGTTCTTC
TRBJ1-2 NA many TRBV5-6 CASSWEWSNGYTF TGTGCCAGCAGCTGGGAGTGGAGCAATGGCTACACCTTC
TRBJ1-1 NA many TRBV29-1 CSLMGQGNTEAFF TGCAGCCTCATGGGTCAGGGGAACACTGAAGCTTTCTTT
TRBJ2-1 NA few TRBV3-1 CASSPDTTVGQFF TGTGCCAGCAGCCCAGACACGACAGTTGGGCAGTTCTTC
TRBJ1-5 NA NA TRBV6-1 CASRNFQDLARSNQPQHF TGTGCCAGCAGAAACTTCCAGGATTTAGCTAGGAGCAATCAGCCCCAGCATTTT
TRBJ2-3 TRBD1 few TRBV5-1 CASSLNRGRSTDTQYF TGCGCCAGCAGCTTAAACAGGGGACGAAGCACAGATACGCAGTATTTT
TRBJ2-3 NA few TRBV5-6 CASSIGRTDTQYF TGTGCCAGCAGCATCGGACGGACAGATACGCAGTATTTT
TRBJ2-5 NA NA TRBV18 CASSPPNRDGQETQYF TGTGCCAGCTCACCACCAAACAGGGATGGGCAAGAGACCCAGTACTTC
TRBJ2-2 TRBD1 NA TRBV28 CASSETGVAGELFF TGTGCCAGCAGCGAGACAGGGGTAGCCGGGGAGCTGTTTTTT
TRBJ1-1 NA many TRBV5-1 CASSPGPNTEAFF TGTGCCAGCAGCCCCGGACCGAACACTGAAGCTTTCTTT
TRBJ2-7 NA few TRBV10-3 CAISGMKPYEQYF TGTGCCATCAGTGGTATGAAGCCCTACGAGCAGTACTTC
TRBJ2-1 NA many TRBV5-1 CASSSLAGHSYNEQFF TGCGCCAGCAGCTCCCTGGCGGGCCACTCCTACAATGAGCAGTTCTTC
TRBJ2-6 NA few TRBV11-2 CASSLLLAGTPGANVLTF TGTGCCAGCAGCTTGTTGTTGGCAGGGACTCCTGGGGCCAACGTCCTGACTTTC
TRBJ2-7 TRBD1 few TRBV5-1 CASRSDRGPREQYF TGCGCCAGCAGGTCCGACAGGGGGCCGAGGGAGCAGTACTTC
TRBJ1-2 TRBD1 many TRBV12-3/TRBV12-4 CASNTQGRGGYTF TGTGCCAGCAATACACAGGGGCGCGGAGGCTACACCTTC
TRBJ2-2 NA NA TRBV5-1 CASRNTGGGRKNTGELFF TGCGCCAGCAGAAACACCGGGGGAGGCAGGAAAAACACCGGGGAGCTGTTTTTT
TRBJ2-5 NA NA TRBV4-1 CASSQIADQETQYF TGCGCCAGCAGCCAAATAGCGGATCAAGAGACCCAGTACTTC
TRBJ2-2 NA NA TRBV29-1 CSVDGDLGELFF TGCAGCGTTGATGGGGACTTAGGGGAGCTGTTTTTT